The 7 T cell receptor beta chains listed next were all sequenced from one sample in a study of blood T cell repertoires in COVID-19. The data were produced by immunoSEQ multiplex PCR, yet TCRdb's version contains in-frame clones alone and is incomplete. The top ten clones hold less than 15% of a sample with over 200,000 clones, around 87% of them seen once. The sample consisted of PBMCs or T cells enriched from blood (not recorded which). The receptors shown here come from a man aged 25 to 40 who had been exposed to COVID-19.

This chain connects TRBV20-1 to TRBJ1-2, with TRBD1 identical over 9 bases. This CDR3 has 14 amino acids. Germline trimming cut 3 bases from V and 4 bases from J; bases unmatched to any gene: 6. Germline-derived CDR1 and CDR2 are DFQATT and SNEGSKA (reference sequence). CDR3 amino acids: CSASRTGVSYGYTF. The CDR3 DNA follows: TGCAGTGCTAGTAGGACAGGGGTTAGCTATGGCTACACCTTC.

This clone occurred once. This sequence joins TRBV4-1 and TRBJ2-3, with 13 bases that match TRBD2. In germline, CDR1 is MGHRA, CDR2 YSYEKL. CDR3 size: 17 residues. The V gene end was trimmed by 2 bases and the J gene end by 5 bases; junction bases not matched to a gene: 7. DNA for the CDR3: TGCGCCAGCAGCCAAAAAAAGACTAGCGGGGGGTTAGATACGCAGTATTTT. It translates to CASSQKKTSGGLDTQYF.

The rearrangement uses TRBV6-5 and TRBJ2-5; 7 bases match TRBD1. The CDR3 length is 15 residues. V trimming: 7 bases; J trimming: 1 base; junction bases outside the gene matches: 9. The germline gives CDR1 MNHEY, CDR2 SVGAGI. CDR3 residues: CASKRGQSRQETQYF. The CDR3 nucleotides are TGTGCCAGCAAACGGGGACAGTCACGCCAAGAGACCCAGTACTTC.

V is TRBV3-1 (or the pseudogene TRBV3-2) and J is TRBJ2-3, with a tentative D call TRBD1 (6 bases). The CDR3 contains 14 residues. Trimming cost V 4 bases and J 2 bases, with 10 bases left between them. Germline V CDR1 and CDR2: LGHDT, YNNKEL (reference sequence). CDR3 loop: CASSRGQPTDTQYF. CDR3 DNA sequence: TGTGCCAGCAGCCGCGGACAGCCCACAGATACGCAGTATTTT.

The rearrangement links TRBV6-5 to TRBJ1-6; D gene unclear. CDR1 and CDR2 from the germline V gene are MNHEY and SVGAGI. The CDR3 has 16 amino acids. V was clipped by 1 base and J by 0 bases, with 7 bases between them. CDR3 DNA sequence: TGTGCCAGCAGTTACTTGGGGAGCTCCTATAATTCACCCCTCCACTTT. Its translation: CASSYLGSSYNSPLHF.

The chain is built from TRBV6-1 and TRBJ1-4; D ambiguous. The CDR3 totals 14 residues. V was clipped by 0 bases and J by 7 bases, with 9 bases between them. Germline CDR1 and CDR2: MNHNS and SASEGT. The CDR3 spells CASSEALPPEKLFF. The CDR3 DNA reads as TGTGCCAGCAGTGAAGCTCTTCCCCCTGAAAAACTGTTTTTT.

This clone was seen only once. J is TRBJ1-3 and V is TRBV7-9; no clear D. This CDR3 has 11 residues. The germline gives CDR1 SEHNR, CDR2 FQNEAQ (reference sequence). The germline V and J ends were trimmed by 11 bases and 2 bases, with 7 bases remaining between them. The CDR3 is CALMAGNTIYF. CDR3 sequence (DNA): TGTGCCCTAATGGCTGGAAACACCATATATTTT.